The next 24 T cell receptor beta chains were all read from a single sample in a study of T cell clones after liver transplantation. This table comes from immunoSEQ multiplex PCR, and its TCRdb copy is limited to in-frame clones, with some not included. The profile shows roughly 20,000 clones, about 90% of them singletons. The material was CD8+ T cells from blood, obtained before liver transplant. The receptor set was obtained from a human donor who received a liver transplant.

For the CDR3, the DNA is TGCGCCAGCAGATCGGACCCGTCGGGCGGGGAGCTGTTTTTT. Its translation is CASRSDPSGGELFF. The chain has TRBV5-1 and TRBJ2-2, with unresolved D. Trimming removed 5 bases from V and 7 bases from J, with 15 bases in between. The CDR3 runs 14 residues. Germline-derived CDR1 and CDR2 are SGHRS and YFSETQ.

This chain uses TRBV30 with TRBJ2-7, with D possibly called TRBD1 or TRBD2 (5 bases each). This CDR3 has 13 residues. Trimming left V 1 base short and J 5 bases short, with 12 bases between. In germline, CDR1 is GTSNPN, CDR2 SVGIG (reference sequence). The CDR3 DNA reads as TGTGCCTGGAGTGGACAGCCTAGCCACGAGCAGTACTTC. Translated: CAWSGQPSHEQYF. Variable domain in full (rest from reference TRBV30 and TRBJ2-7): SQTIHQWPATLVQPVGSPLSLECTVEGTSNPNLYWYRQAAGRGLQLLFYSVGIGQISSEVPQNLSASRPQDRQFILSSKKLLLSDSGFYLCAWSGQPSHEQYFGPGTRLTVT.

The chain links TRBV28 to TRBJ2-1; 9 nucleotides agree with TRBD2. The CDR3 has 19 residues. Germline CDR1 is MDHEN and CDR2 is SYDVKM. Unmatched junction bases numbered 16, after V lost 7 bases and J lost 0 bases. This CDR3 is CASTLPASGASLSYNEQFF. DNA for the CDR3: TGTGCCAGCACCTTACCGGCTAGCGGGGCCTCCCTCTCCTACAATGAGCAGTTCTTC.

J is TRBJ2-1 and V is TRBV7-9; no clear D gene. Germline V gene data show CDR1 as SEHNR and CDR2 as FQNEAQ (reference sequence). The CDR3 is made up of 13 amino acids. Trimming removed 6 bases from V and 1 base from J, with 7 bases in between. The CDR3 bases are TGTGCCAGCAGGCCAGCATCCTACAATGAGCAGTTCTTC. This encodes CASRPASYNEQFF.

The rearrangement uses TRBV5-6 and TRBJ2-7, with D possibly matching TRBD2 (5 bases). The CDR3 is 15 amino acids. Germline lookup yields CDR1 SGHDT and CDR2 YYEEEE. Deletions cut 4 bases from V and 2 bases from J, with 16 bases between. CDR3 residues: CASSPSVGSPYEQYF. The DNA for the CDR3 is TGTGCCAGCAGCCCCAGCGTAGGGAGCCCCTACGAGCAGTACTTC.

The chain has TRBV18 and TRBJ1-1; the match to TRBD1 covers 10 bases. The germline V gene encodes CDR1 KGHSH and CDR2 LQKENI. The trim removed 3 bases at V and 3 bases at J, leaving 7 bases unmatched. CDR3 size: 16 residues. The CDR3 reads CASSPTPGTGDTEAFF. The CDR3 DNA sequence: TGTGCCAGCTCACCTACTCCCGGGACAGGGGACACTGAAGCTTTCTTT.

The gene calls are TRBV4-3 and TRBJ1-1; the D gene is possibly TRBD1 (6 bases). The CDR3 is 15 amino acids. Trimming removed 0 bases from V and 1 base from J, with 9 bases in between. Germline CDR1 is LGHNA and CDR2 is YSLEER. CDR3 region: CASSQDPGANTEAFF. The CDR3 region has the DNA TGCGCCAGCAGCCAAGATCCGGGGGCGAACACTGAAGCTTTCTTT.

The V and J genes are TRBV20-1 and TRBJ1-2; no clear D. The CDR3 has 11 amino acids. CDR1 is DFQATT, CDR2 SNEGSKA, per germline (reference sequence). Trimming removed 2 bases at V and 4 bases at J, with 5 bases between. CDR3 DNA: TGCAGTGCTAGATATGGCTATGGCTACACCTTC. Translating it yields CSARYGYGYTF.

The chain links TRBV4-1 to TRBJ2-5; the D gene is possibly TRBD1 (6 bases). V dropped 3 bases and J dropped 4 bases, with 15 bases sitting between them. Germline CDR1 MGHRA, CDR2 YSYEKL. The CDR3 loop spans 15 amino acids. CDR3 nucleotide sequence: TGCGCCAGCAGCCACTATACAGGGTCGCCAGAGACCCAGTACTTC. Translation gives CASSHYTGSPETQYF.

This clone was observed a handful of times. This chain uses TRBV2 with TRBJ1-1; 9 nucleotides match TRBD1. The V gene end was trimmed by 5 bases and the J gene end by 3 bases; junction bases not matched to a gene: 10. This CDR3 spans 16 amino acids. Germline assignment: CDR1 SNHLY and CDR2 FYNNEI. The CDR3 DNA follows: TGTGCCAGCAGTACCCGGGACAGGGCAGAGGACACTGAAGCTTTCTTT. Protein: CASSTRDRAEDTEAFF.

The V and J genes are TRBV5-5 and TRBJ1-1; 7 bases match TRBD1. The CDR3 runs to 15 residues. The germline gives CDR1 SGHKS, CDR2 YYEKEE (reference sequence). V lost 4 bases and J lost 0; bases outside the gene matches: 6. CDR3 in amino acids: CASSPGQPMNTEAFF. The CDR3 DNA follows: TGTGCCAGCAGCCCGGGACAGCCCATGAACACTGAAGCTTTCTTT.

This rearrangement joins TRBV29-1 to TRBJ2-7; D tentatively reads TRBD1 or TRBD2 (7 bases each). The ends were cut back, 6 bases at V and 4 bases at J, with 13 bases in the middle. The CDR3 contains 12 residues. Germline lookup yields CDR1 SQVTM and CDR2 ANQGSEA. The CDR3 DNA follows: TGCAGCGTGGGGGGGGACAGTTACGAGCAGTACTTC. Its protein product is CSVGGDSYEQYF.

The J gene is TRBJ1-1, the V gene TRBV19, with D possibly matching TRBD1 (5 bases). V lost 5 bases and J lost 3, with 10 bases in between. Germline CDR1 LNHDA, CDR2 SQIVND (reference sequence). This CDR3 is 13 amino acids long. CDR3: CASSLQGYTEAFF. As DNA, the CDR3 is TGTGCCAGTAGTCTTCAGGGTTACACTGAAGCTTTCTTT. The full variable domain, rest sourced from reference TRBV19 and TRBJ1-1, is DGGITQSPKYLFRKEGQNVTLSCEQNLNHDAMYWYRQDPGQGLRLIYYSQIVNDFQKGDIAEGYSVSREKKESFPLTVTSAQKNPTAFYLCASSLQGYTEAFFGQGTRLTVV.

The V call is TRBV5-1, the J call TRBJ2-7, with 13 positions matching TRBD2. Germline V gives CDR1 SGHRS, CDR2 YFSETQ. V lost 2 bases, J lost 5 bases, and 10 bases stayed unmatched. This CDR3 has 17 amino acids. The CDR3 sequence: CASSFQGLAGVMHEQYF. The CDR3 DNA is TGCGCCAGCAGCTTTCAAGGACTAGCGGGAGTAATGCACGAGCAGTACTTC.

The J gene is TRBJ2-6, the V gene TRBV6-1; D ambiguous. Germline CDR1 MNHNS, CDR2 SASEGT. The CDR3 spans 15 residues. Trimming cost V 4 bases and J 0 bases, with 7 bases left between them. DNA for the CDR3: TGTGCCAGCAGTGCTGAGAACTCTGGGGCCAACGTCCTGACTTTC. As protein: CASSAENSGANVLTF.

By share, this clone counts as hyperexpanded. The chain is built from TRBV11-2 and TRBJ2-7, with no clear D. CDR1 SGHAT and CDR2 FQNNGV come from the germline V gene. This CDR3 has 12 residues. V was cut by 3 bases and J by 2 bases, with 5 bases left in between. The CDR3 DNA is TGTGCCAGCAGCTTTTTGACCTACGAGCAGTACTTC. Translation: CASSFLTYEQYF.

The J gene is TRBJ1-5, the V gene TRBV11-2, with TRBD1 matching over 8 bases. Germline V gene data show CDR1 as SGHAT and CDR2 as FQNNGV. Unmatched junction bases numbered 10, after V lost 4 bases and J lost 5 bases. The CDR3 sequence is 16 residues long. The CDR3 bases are TGTGCCAGCAGCTCGAGCGGACAGGGTAGGCATCAGCCCCAGCATTTT. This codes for CASSSSGQGRHQPQHF.

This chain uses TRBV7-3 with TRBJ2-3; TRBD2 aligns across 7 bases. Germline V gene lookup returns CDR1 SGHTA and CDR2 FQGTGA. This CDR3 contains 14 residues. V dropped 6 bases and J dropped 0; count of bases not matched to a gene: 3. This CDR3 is CASRFSGSTDTQYF. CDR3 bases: TGTGCCAGCAGGTTTAGCGGGAGCACAGATACGCAGTATTTT.

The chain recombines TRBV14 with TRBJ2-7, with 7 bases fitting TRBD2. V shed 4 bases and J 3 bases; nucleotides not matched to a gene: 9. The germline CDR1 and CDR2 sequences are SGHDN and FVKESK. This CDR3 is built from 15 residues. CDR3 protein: CASSLSGGSFYEQYF. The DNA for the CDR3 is TGTGCCAGCAGCCTCTCTGGCGGGAGTTTCTACGAGCAGTACTTC.

CDR3 amino acids: CASSLEQTFSYGYTF. DNA of the CDR3: TGTGCCAGCAGCTTAGAACAGACTTTTTCCTATGGCTACACCTTC. V usage is TRBV7-9 and J usage is TRBJ1-2; D remains unclear. V lost 1 base and J lost 4, with 13 bases in between. This CDR3 has 15 residues. The germline CDR1 and CDR2 sequences are SEHNR and FQNEAQ (reference sequence). The full variable domain, completed using reference TRBV7-9 and TRBJ1-2, is DTGVSQNPRHKITKRGQNVTFRCDPISEHNRLYWYRQTLGQGPEFLTYFQNEAQLEKSRLLSDRFSAERPKGSFSTLEIQRTEQGDSAMYLCASSLEQTFSYGYTFGSGTRLTVV.

The CDR3 region is CASSLTGPSSYEQYF. In nucleotides, the CDR3 is TGTGCCAGCAGTTTAACAGGCCCGAGCTCCTACGAGCAGTACTTC. The chain couples TRBV27 to TRBJ2-7, with D possibly matching TRBD1 (5 bases). The CDR3 spans 15 residues. Germline assignment: CDR1 MNHEY and CDR2 SMNVEV (reference sequence). With 2 bases removed from V and 0 bases from J, the gap between germline ends came to 11 bases.

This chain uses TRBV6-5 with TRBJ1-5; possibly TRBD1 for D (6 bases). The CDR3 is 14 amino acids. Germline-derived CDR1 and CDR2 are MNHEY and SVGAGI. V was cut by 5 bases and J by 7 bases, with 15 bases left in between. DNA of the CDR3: TGTGCCAGCAGTGCCACAGGGAATGGACAGCCCCAGCATTTT. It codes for CASSATGNGQPQHF.

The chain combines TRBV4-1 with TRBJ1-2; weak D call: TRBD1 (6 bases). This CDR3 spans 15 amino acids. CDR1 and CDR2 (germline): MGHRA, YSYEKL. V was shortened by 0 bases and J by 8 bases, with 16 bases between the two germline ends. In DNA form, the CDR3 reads TGCGCCAGCAGCCAAGAGGGGGCCGCCGCGCGCGGCTACACCTTC. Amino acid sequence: CASSQEGAAARGYTF.

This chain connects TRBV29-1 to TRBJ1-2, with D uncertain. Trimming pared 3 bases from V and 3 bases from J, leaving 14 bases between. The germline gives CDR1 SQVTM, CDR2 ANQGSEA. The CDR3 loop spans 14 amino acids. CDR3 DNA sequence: TGCAGCGTTGAGCGGGTCACCTCCGACTATGGCTACACCTTC. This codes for CSVERVTSDYGYTF.